The 4 T cell receptor beta chains in this list originate from one sample, sequenced in a study of T cells in Graves' hyperthyroidism and ophthalmopathy. The CDR3 regions of TCR beta were amplified from RNA transcripts. The TCR CDR3 first-round RT-PCR relied on the HTBI primer set. One entry per CDR3 protein results from TCRdb running MiXCR on the multiplex PCR reads. This sample has 550,000 to 600,000 distinct CDR3 sequences, with roughly 46% found just once. The sequenced sample consisted of peripheral blood or thyroid tissue (not recorded which). These receptors originate from an adult woman with Graves' disease, either hyperthyroidism or ophthalmopathy (not recorded which).

The V gene is TRBV20-1, the J gene TRBJ1-4, with D perhaps matching TRBD1 (6 bases). Germline values: CDR1 DFQATT, CDR2 SNEGSKA (reference sequence). The CDR3 is made up of 14 amino acids. Trimming took 1 base from V and 2 from J, leaving 8 bases between them. The CDR3 reads CSARGGGTNEKLFF. DNA of the CDR3: TGCAGTGCTAGAGGAGGGGGGACTAATGAAAAACTGTTTTTT.

This clonotype was seen many times. This rearrangement joins TRBV4-1 to TRBJ2-7, with D possibly being TRBD2 (6 bases). The V gene's germline CDR1 is MGHRA and CDR2 YSYEKL. V was shortened by 0 bases and J by 3 bases, with 12 bases between the two germline ends. The CDR3 extends over 15 amino acids. CDR3 in DNA: TGCGCCAGCAGCCAAGAGTGGCGGGGCTACTACGAGCAGTACTTC. This codes for CASSQEWRGYYEQYF.

This clonotype turned up a few times. The V gene is TRBV20-1, the J gene TRBJ2-7, with TRBD1 matching 12 bases. Per the germline V gene, CDR1 is DFQATT and CDR2 is SNEGSKA (reference sequence). The CDR3 runs to 13 residues. Germline trimming cut 3 bases from V and 7 bases from J; bases unmatched to any gene: 4. The CDR3 DNA reads as TGCAGTGCTAGTGGGACAGGGGGCTCAGAGCAGTACTTC. It encodes CSASGTGGSEQYF.

The V gene is TRBV10-3, the J gene TRBJ1-1; D not certain. The ends were cut back, 8 bases at V and 7 bases at J, with 14 bases in the middle. The CDR3 totals 12 residues. Germline V lookup: CDR1 ENHRY, CDR2 SYGVKD. In DNA form, the CDR3 reads TGTGCCATCGGCGGCGAGTTGGATGAAGCTTTCTTT. It encodes CAIGGELDEAFF.